The 20 T cell receptor beta chains reported below all come from one sample, sequenced in a study of immune cell composition in non-small cell lung cancer (dated by TCRdb to about 2017). Library preparation used the immunoSEQ multiplex PCR assay. The immuneACCESS repertoire file appears here via TCRdb, limited to in-frame rearrangements. These files lack a portion of the clones; in checked studies, under half of the deficit traces to unresolved V genes, and the cause of the others is not known. Here the sample has several thousand clones; 70% to 80% occur a single time. Roughly 5.8% of the sample comes from the top ten. Normal lung samples came from the same patient and were non-adjacent lung tissue collected as far from the tumour as possible, with a minimum distance of 3 cm. The sample was non-adjacent lung tissue. The source of these receptors is a human donor with non-small cell lung cancer.

This clone occurred a few times. This chain uses TRBV30 with TRBJ2-3; 10 nucleotides line up with TRBD2. This CDR3 has 16 residues. The V gene's germline CDR1 is GTSNPN and CDR2 SVGIG (reference sequence). V lost 3 bases and J lost 4; bases outside the gene matches: 10. The CDR3 loop reads CAWSLTAGGRADTQYF. As DNA, the CDR3 is TGTGCCTGGAGCCTAACAGCGGGGGGGCGGGCAGATACGCAGTATTTT. The full variable domain, rest sourced from reference TRBV30 and TRBJ2-3, is SQTIHQWPATLVQPVGSPLSLECTVEGTSNPNLYWYRQAAGRGLQLLFYSVGIGQISSEVPQNLSASRPQDRQFILSSKKLLLSDSGFYLCAWSLTAGGRADTQYFGPGTRLTVL.

The rearrangement joins TRBV5-1 to TRBJ1-5; D call uncertain. Germline V gene sequence: CDR1 SGHRS, CDR2 YFSETQ. Trimming removed 0 bases from V and 4 bases from J, with 11 bases in between. There are 15 residues in the CDR3. The CDR3 bases are TGCGCCAGCAGCTTGGATGGGCAGGCGAATCAGCCCCAGCATTTT. Amino acids: CASSLDGQANQPQHF. The complete variable domain, with remaining parts taken from reference TRBV5-1 and TRBJ1-5, reads KAGVTQTPRYLIKTRGQQVTLSCSPISGHRSVSWYQQTPGQGLQFLFEYFSETQRNKGNFPGRFSGRQFSNSRSEMNVSTLELGDSALYLCASSLDGQANQPQHFGDGTRLSIL.

Judged by abundance, this clone is large. The rearrangement links TRBV4-3 to TRBJ2-1, with D possibly being TRBD2 (6 bases). The germline CDR1 and CDR2 sequences are LGHNA and YSLEER. The V and J ends lost 4 bases and 8 bases respectively, with 18 bases between them. The CDR3 is 15 residues long. The CDR3: CASSLGGSKVDEQFF. In nucleotides, the CDR3 is TGCGCCAGCAGCCTCGGAGGGAGTAAGGTTGATGAGCAGTTCTTC.

The chain combines TRBV4-1 with TRBJ1-4, with unresolved D. Trimming left V 4 bases short and J 3 bases short, with 9 bases between. The germline CDR1 and CDR2 sequences are MGHRA and YSYEKL. The CDR3 contains 14 residues. The CDR3 DNA reads TGCGCCAGCAGCCGCCCAACAGCTAATGAAAAACTGTTTTTT. It encodes CASSRPTANEKLFF.

V gene TRBV18 combines with J gene TRBJ2-3; D call uncertain. The V end was cut by 6 bases, the J end by 2 bases, with 12 bases between. The V gene's germline CDR1 is KGHSH and CDR2 LQKENI. This CDR3 comprises 14 residues. This CDR3 is CASSPEATTDTQYF. CDR3 coding DNA: TGTGCCAGCTCTCCCGAGGCTACCACAGATACGCAGTATTTT.

The V call is TRBV6-1, the J call TRBJ1-5, with no clear D. Trimming shortened V by 7 bases and J by 2 bases, and 9 bases separated the two germline ends. The CDR3 loop spans 13 amino acids. Germline CDR1 and CDR2: MNHNS and SASEGT. In nucleotides, the CDR3 is TGTGCCAGCAACCCTACGGGCAATCAGCCCCAGCATTTT. It yields the protein CASNPTGNQPQHF.

This clone has a handful of counts. The chain recombines TRBV28 with TRBJ1-3; 8 bases are shared with TRBD1. V dropped 2 bases and J dropped 4; count of bases not matched to a gene: 4. Germline V gene lookup returns CDR1 MDHEN and CDR2 SYDVKM. CDR3 length: 15 amino acids. CDR3 region: CASSLAGTGGNTIYF. Written as DNA, the CDR3 is TGTGCCAGCAGTTTAGCCGGGACAGGCGGAAACACCATATATTTT.

The chain uses TRBV6-5 and TRBJ2-3; D ambiguous. The CDR3 is 11 amino acids. Germline CDR1 and CDR2: MNHEY and SVGAGI. Trimming pared 8 bases from V and 2 bases from J, leaving 5 bases between. CDR3 region: CASSNTDTQYF. The CDR3 nucleotides read TGTGCCAGCTCAAACACAGATACGCAGTATTTT.

This sequence joins TRBV4-2 and TRBJ1-5; D gene ambiguous. The CDR3 loop spans 17 amino acids. CDR1 is LGHNA and CDR2 is YNFKEQ in the germline V gene. V was pared by 0 bases and J by 3 bases, with 15 bases between. The CDR3 sequence: CASSQDLLTIDNQPQHF. CDR3 sequence (DNA): TGTGCCAGCAGCCAAGATCTCCTCACGATAGACAATCAGCCCCAGCATTTT.

V usage is TRBV28 and J usage is TRBJ1-5; D remains ambiguous. V was shortened by 2 bases and J by 0 bases, with 8 bases between the two germline ends. This CDR3 is 15 amino acids long. Germline CDR1 reads MDHEN; CDR2 reads SYDVKM. For the CDR3, the DNA is TGTGCCAGCAGTTTAAGCGGATATAGCAATCAGCCCCAGCATTTT. Its protein product is CASSLSGYSNQPQHF.

The V gene is TRBV2, the J gene TRBJ1-2; TRBD1 is a possible D gene (5 bases). Trimming pared 4 bases from V and 0 bases from J, leaving 12 bases between. The CDR3 consists of 15 residues. Germline V gene data show CDR1 as SNHLY and CDR2 as FYNNEI. CDR3 loop: CASSVGQGTNYGYTF. For the CDR3, the DNA is TGTGCCAGCAGTGTAGGCCAGGGTACTAACTATGGCTACACCTTC. Full variable domain (missing parts from reference TRBV2 and TRBJ1-2): EPEVTQTPSHQVTQMGQEVILRCVPISNHLYFYWYRQILGQKVEFLVSFYNNEISEKSEIFDDQFSVERPDGSNFTLKIRSTKLEDSAMYFCASSVGQGTNYGYTFGSGTRLTVV.

This clone was observed a few times. The J gene is TRBJ2-5, the V gene TRBV28; D ambiguous. V lost 7 bases to trimming and J lost 5 bases, with 17 bases between them. CDR1 and CDR2 from the germline V gene are MDHEN and SYDVKM. The CDR3 runs 14 residues. CDR3 residues: CASTVFRFGETQYF. The CDR3 region has the DNA TGTGCCAGCACTGTCTTTCGGTTCGGTGAGACCCAGTACTTC. Supplemented by reference TRBV28 and TRBJ2-5, the full variable domain reads DVKVTQSSRYLVKRTGEKVFLECVQDMDHENMFWYRQDPGLGLRLIYFSYDVKMKEKGDIPEGYSVSREKKERFSLILESASTNQTSMYLCASTVFRFGETQYFGPGTRLLVL.

V usage is TRBV29-1 and J usage is TRBJ1-2; TRBD1 is a possible D gene (5 bases). The CDR3 has 14 residues. CDR1 and CDR2 from the germline V gene are SQVTM and ANQGSEA. Between the trimmed V and J ends, which lost 3 bases and 4 bases, there was a span of 15 bases. DNA for the CDR3: TGCAGCGTTGATTCCGCCAGGGAGGTCTATGGCTACACCTTC. Protein product: CSVDSAREVYGYTF.

The chain employs TRBV7-9 and TRBJ2-2; TRBD2 might be the D (6 bases). Looked up from germline, CDR1 is SEHNR and CDR2 is FQNEAQ (reference sequence). The CDR3 totals 15 residues. Trimming took off 4 bases at V and 6 bases at J, with 15 bases between the two ends. The CDR3 nucleotides read TGTGCCAGCAGCTCGTGGAGGGGACCAGCCGGGGAGCTGTTTTTT. Translation gives CASSSWRGPAGELFF.

This clone was found a few times. The chain combines TRBV12-5 with TRBJ2-7, with TRBD2 matching over 10 bases. This CDR3 has 18 amino acids. Trimming cost V 0 bases and J 3 bases; bases outside gene matches: 11. Per the germline V gene, CDR1 is LGHNT and CDR2 is FRNRAP. This chain's CDR3 is CASGLVPSGRSPIYEQYF. The CDR3 DNA follows: TGTGCTAGTGGTTTGGTACCTAGCGGGAGATCCCCAATCTACGAGCAGTACTTC.

The chain carries TRBV7-9 and TRBJ1-5, with D perhaps TRBD1 (5 bases). Germline V gene data show CDR1 as SEHNR and CDR2 as FQNEAQ (reference sequence). The ends were cut back, 1 base at V and 7 bases at J, with 11 bases in the middle. The CDR3 totals 14 residues. The CDR3 loop reads CASSLGQGGQPQHF. The CDR3 DNA is TGTGCCAGCAGCTTAGGGCAGGGTGGGCAGCCCCAGCATTTT.

The chain is built from TRBV28 and TRBJ2-5; possibly TRBD2 for D (6 bases). CDR3 length equals 14 residues. Trimming left V 5 bases short and J 5 bases short, with 15 bases between. Germline lookup yields CDR1 MDHEN and CDR2 SYDVKM. CDR3 in amino acids: CASSRTGGGETQYF. In DNA form, the CDR3 reads TGTGCCAGCAGTAGGACGGGTGGAGGGGAGACCCAGTACTTC.

The gene calls are TRBV27 and TRBJ1-5; the D gene is possibly TRBD1 (5 bases). Germline lookup yields CDR1 MNHEY and CDR2 SMNVEV (reference sequence). The CDR3 extends over 15 amino acids. Trimming stripped 2 bases from V and 5 bases from J, with 13 bases between. Here the CDR3 reads CASSLMAGSHQPQHF. The CDR3 nucleotides read TGTGCCAGCAGTTTAATGGCAGGGTCCCATCAGCCCCAGCATTTT.

This clone occurred a few times. The J gene is TRBJ1-1, the V gene TRBV11-2, with 8 positions matching TRBD1. The CDR3 has 16 amino acids. CDR1 is SGHAT and CDR2 is FQNNGV in the germline V gene. Trimming cost V 3 bases and J 1 base; bases outside gene matches: 7. CDR3 residues: CASSFTPGGRNTEAFF. The DNA of the CDR3 is TGTGCCAGCAGCTTTACACCAGGGGGCAGGAACACTGAAGCTTTCTTT.

In this sample, this clone turned up a few times. The CDR3 DNA is TGTGCCAGCAGACATTTGGGACTAGGGGAAGAGACCCAGTACTTC. The encoded protein is CASRHLGLGEETQYF. The chain links TRBV27 to TRBJ2-5, with 8 bases identical to TRBD2. The CDR3 covers 15 residues. The V gene end was trimmed by 6 bases and the J gene end by 3 bases; junction bases not matched to a gene: 9. Looked up from germline, CDR1 is MNHEY and CDR2 is SMNVEV (reference sequence).